This paragraph reports one T cell receptor (beta chain). Profiled with immunoSEQ multiplex PCR; TCRdb holds only in-frame clones, not every one. This sample has roughly 200,000 clones; about 86% occur once, and the top ten carry around 23%. This entry is derived from a study of blood T cell repertoires in COVID-19. The overall study: Donors in Cohort 3 who had recovered were those with two negative PCRs, healthcare professional clearance, or resolution of their symptoms.

This CDR3 region has 12 residues. CDR1 and CDR2 (germline): LGHNT, FRNRAP. The V gene end was trimmed by 7 bases and the J gene end by 9 bases; junction bases not matched to a gene: 6. The receptor comes from a woman between 40 and 55 years old in a cohort exposed to, infected with or recovered from COVID-19 (not recorded which). Sequencing was done on a sample of PBMCs or T cells enriched from blood (not recorded which). J is TRBJ2-1 and V is TRBV12-5, with 7 bases matching TRBD2. This CDR3 is CASVGGRVEQFF. The CDR3 bases are TGTGCTAGTGTCGGCGGGAGAGTTGAGCAGTTCTTC.